Listed below are T cell receptor beta chains from one sample, sequenced in a study of vaccination and CD4 T cells after COVID-19. Their cognate antigens are unknown. From the PCR reads, TCRdb called clonotypes with MiXCR, one entry per CDR3 protein. The sample lists 9,500 to 13,000 distinct CDR3 sequences, 20% to 30% occurring once. The sequences come from CD4+ T cells from blood, cultured in vitro, collected before SARS-CoV-2 vaccination. The receptors here all came from a human donor who received a COVID-19 vaccine. Both conserved end residues are part of each CDR3. The D gene is left open where the match is weak. Clone sizes are given selectively: once, few, many, or a class where the clone is expanded.

abundance: .
j_gene: TRBJ1-6
v_gene: TRBV28
d_gene: TRBD1
CDR3nt: TGTGCCAGCAGCGGGGGACAGGGAGCTAATTCACCCCTCCACTTT
CDR3aa: CASSGGQGANSPLHF

abundance: few
j_gene: TRBJ1-1
v_gene: TRBV11-3
d_gene: TRBD1
CDR3nt: TGTGCCAGCAGCCCCCCGGACAGGGGCTCTGAAGCTTTCTTT
CDR3aa: CASSPPDRGSEAFF

abundance: medium-sized
j_gene: TRBJ2-3
v_gene: TRBV2
d_gene: .
CDR3nt: TGTGCCAGCAGTGTACTAGTAACGCAGTATTTT
CDR3aa: CASSVLVTQYF

abundance: few
j_gene: TRBJ2-6
v_gene: TRBV7-3
d_gene: .
CDR3nt: TGTGCCAGCAGCGACACTTTTTCCTCTGGGGCCAACGTCCTGACTTTC
CDR3aa: CASSDTFSSGANVLTF

abundance: .
j_gene: TRBJ1-1
v_gene: TRBV20-1
d_gene: .
CDR3nt: TGCAGTGCTAGAGCCAGGCGGTTTACGTCCATGAACACTGAAGCTTTCTTT
CDR3aa: CSARARRFTSMNTEAFF

abundance: .
j_gene: TRBJ2-5
v_gene: TRBV6-1
d_gene: .
CDR3nt: TGTGCCAGCAGTGAAGTGATTAAAGAGACCCAGTACTTC
CDR3aa: CASSEVIKETQYF

abundance: .
j_gene: TRBJ2-7
v_gene: TRBV5-1
d_gene: .
CDR3nt: TGCGCCAGCAGCCCCAATAGGGGGGGGACCTACGAGCAGTACTTC
CDR3aa: CASSPNRGGTYEQYF

abundance: few
j_gene: TRBJ1-6
v_gene: TRBV30
d_gene: TRBD1
CDR3nt: TGTGCCTGGAGTGCCGGACAGGGTAGGGATTCACCCCTCCACTTT
CDR3aa: CAWSAGQGRDSPLHF

abundance: few
j_gene: TRBJ1-3
v_gene: TRBV10-3
d_gene: .
CDR3nt: TGTGCCACCTATGGGGGAACAGGACGTGCCTCTGGAAACACCATATATTTT
CDR3aa: CATYGGTGRASGNTIYF

abundance: .
j_gene: TRBJ2-4
v_gene: TRBV20-1
d_gene: TRBD1
CDR3nt: TGCAGTGCTAGAGCGACAGGGGCGAACATTCAGTACTTC
CDR3aa: CSARATGANIQYF

abundance: few
j_gene: TRBJ1-2
v_gene: TRBV19
d_gene: .
CDR3nt: TGTGCCAGTAACCCCGAGGGCGCCGCCGCAGGGTATGGCTACACCTTC
CDR3aa: CASNPEGAAAGYGYTF

abundance: few
j_gene: TRBJ2-4
v_gene: TRBV15
d_gene: .
CDR3nt: TGTGCCACCAGCATGGTGGGAATGGGAAACATTCAGTACTTC
CDR3aa: CATSMVGMGNIQYF